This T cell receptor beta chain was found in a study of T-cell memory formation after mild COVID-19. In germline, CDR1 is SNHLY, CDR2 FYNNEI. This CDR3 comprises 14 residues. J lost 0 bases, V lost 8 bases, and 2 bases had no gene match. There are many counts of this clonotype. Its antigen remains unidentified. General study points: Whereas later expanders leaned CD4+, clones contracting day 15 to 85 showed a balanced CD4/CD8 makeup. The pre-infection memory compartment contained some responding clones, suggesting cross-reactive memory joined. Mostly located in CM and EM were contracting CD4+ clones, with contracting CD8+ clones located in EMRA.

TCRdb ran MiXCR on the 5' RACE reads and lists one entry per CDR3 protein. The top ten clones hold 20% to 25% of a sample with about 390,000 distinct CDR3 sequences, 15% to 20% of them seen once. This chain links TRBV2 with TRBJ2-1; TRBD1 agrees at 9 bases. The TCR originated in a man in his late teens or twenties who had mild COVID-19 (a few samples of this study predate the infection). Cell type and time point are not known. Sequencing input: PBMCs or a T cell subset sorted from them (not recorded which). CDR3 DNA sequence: TGTGCCAGCGGACAGGGGAGCTCCTACAATGAGCAGTTCTTC. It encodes CASGQGSSYNEQFF.